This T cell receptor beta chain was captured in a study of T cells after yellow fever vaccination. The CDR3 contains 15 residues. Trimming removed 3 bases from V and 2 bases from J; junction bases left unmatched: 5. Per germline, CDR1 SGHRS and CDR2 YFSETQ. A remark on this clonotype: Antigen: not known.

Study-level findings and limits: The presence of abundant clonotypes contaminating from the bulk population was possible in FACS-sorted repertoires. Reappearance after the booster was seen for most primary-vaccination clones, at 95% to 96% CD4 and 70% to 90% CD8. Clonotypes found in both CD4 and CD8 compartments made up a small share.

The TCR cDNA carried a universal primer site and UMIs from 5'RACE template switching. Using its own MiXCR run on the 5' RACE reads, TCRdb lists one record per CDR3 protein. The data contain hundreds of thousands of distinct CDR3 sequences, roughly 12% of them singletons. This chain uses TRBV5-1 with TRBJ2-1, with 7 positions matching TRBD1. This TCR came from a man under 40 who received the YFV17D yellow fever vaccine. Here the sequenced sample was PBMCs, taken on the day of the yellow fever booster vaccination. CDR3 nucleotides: TGCGCCAGCAGCTCAACAGGGGAAGCCTACAATGAGCAGTTCTTC. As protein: CASSSTGEAYNEQFF. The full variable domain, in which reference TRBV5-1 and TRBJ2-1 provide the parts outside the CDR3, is KAGVTQTPRYLIKTRGQQVTLSCSPISGHRSVSWYQQTPGQGLQFLFEYFSETQRNKGNFPGRFSGRQFSNSRSEMNVSTLELGDSALYLCASSSTGEAYNEQFFGPGTRLTVL.